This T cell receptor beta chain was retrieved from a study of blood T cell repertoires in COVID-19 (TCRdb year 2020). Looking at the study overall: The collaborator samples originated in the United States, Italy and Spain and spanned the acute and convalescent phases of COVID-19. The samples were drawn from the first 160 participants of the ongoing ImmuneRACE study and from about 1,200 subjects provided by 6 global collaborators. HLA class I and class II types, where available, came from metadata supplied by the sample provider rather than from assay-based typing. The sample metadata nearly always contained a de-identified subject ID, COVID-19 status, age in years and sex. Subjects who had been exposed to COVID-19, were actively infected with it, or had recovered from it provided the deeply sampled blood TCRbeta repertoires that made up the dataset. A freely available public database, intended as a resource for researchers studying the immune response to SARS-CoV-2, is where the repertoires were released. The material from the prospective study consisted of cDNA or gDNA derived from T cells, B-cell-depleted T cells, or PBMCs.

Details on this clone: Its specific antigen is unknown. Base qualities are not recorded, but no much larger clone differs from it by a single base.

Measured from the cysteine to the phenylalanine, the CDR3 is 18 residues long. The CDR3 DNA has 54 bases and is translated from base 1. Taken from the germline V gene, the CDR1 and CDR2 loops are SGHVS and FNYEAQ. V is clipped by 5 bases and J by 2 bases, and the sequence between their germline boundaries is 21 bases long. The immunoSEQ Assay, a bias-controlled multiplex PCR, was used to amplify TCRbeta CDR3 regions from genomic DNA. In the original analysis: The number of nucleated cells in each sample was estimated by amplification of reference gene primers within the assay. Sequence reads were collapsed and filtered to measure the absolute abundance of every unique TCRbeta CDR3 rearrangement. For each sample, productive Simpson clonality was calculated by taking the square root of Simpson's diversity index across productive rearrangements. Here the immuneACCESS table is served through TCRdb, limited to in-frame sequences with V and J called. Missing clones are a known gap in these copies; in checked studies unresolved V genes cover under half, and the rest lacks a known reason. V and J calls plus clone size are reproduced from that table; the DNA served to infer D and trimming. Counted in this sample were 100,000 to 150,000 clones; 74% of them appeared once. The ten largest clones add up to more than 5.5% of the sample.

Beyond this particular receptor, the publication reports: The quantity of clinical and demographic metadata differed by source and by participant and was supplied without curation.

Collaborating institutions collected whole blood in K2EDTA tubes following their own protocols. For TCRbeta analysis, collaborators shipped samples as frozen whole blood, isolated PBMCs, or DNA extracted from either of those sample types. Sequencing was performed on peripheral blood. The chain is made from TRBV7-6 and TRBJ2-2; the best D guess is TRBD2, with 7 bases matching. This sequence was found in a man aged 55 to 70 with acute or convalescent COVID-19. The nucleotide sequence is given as TGTGCCAGCAGCCACGACCCCCGCGGGGGCGATAACACCGGGGAGCTGTTTTTT. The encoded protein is CASSHDPRGGDNTGELFF.